Listed here is a single TCR beta chain. This record comes from a study of breast tumors, draining lymph nodes, adjacent tissues. The germline CDR1 and CDR2 sequences are SGHRS and YFSETQ. The CDR3 has 18 amino acids. Losses at the gene ends were 4 bases for V and 0 bases for J; bases not matched to a gene: 9. The lymph nodes were axillary draining lymph nodes from breast cancer patients. TCRdb recomputed calls from the multiplex PCR reads with MiXCR, one row per CDR3 protein. The table includes about 140,000 distinct CDR3 sequences, approximately 32% detected once. This TCR was sampled from a female donor with breast cancer. Some clones in this sample may be carry-over from other donors' samples. The sequenced sample consisted of axillary lymph node tissue. The V and J genes are TRBV5-1 and TRBJ2-6, with 8 bases lining up with TRBD1. In nucleotides, the CDR3 is TGCGCCAGCAGCCCACGACAGGGGTACTACTCTGGGGCCAACGTCCTGACTTTC. Amino acid sequence: CASSPRQGYYSGANVLTF.